These 6 T cell receptor beta chains originate from one sample sequenced in a study of spatial heterogeneity in lung cancer. MiXCR was run by TCRdb on the 5' RACE reads, yielding one entry per CDR3 protein. The table records 5,000 to 6,500 distinct CDR3 sequences, approximately 12% of them present only once. Time point here: sample taken at primary tumor resection. The source material was lung tissue, sampled at surgery. Every receptor here comes from a human donor with early-stage non-small cell lung cancer.

This clonotype was counted at least ten times. This beta chain is a stray sequence in a library constructed for alpha chains; its clone size is not meaningful. The J gene is TRBJ1-1, the V gene TRBV6-2 or TRBV6-3; 9 bases map to TRBD1. Germline loops: CDR1 MNHEY, CDR2 SVGEGT. The J segment lost 3 bases and the V segment lost 2 bases, leaving 4 bases of the junction unmatched. The CDR3 has 15 residues. The CDR3 sequence is CASSYGTGSDTEAFF. CDR3 in DNA: TGTGCCAGCAGTTACGGGACAGGGTCTGACACTGAAGCTTTCTTT.

With regard to this clonotype: The library was designed around alpha chains, so this beta chain is a stray read whose abundance carries little weight. The chain has TRBV5-1 and TRBJ2-3; D remains ambiguous. Germline CDR1 SGHRS, CDR2 YFSETQ. The germline V and J ends were trimmed by 4 bases and 6 bases, with 15 bases remaining between them. The CDR3 covers 14 residues. Here the CDR3 reads CASSGRTNSDTQYF. For the CDR3, the DNA is TGCGCCAGCAGCGGTCGGACGAATTCGGATACGCAGTATTTT. Filled out from reference TRBV5-1 and TRBJ2-3, the complete variable domain reads KAGVTQTPRYLIKTRGQQVTLSCSPISGHRSVSWYQQTPGQGLQFLFEYFSETQRNKGNFPGRFSGRQFSNSRSEMNVSTLELGDSALYLCASSGRTNSDTQYFGPGTRLTVL.

This clonotype was seen many times. Being off target in a library aimed at alpha chains, this beta chain has a size of little meaning. CDR3 bases: TGTGCCACCAGTGACACCGGACAGGGAAACACAGATACGCAGTATTTT. It encodes CATSDTGQGNTDTQYF. The chain employs TRBV24-1 and TRBJ2-3, with 8 bases that match TRBD1. The J segment lost 2 bases and the V segment lost 4 bases, leaving 7 bases of the junction unmatched. The CDR3 is 16 amino acids. Germline CDR1 reads KGHDR; CDR2 reads SFDVKD.

This clonotype has ten or more counts. This beta chain turned up in a library designed for alpha chains; as an off-target read, its abundance says little. CDR3 sequence (DNA): TGTGCCAGCAGCTTGGCAGGGATCGGGACCCAGTACTTC. Its protein is CASSLAGIGTQYF. J is TRBJ2-5 and V is TRBV5-6; D may be TRBD1 (5 bases). V lost 0 bases to trimming and J lost 7 bases, with 10 bases between them. Germline CDR1 is SGHDT and CDR2 is YYEEEE. The CDR3 spans 13 residues.

This clonotype counts as medium-sized. In a library made to pick up alpha chains, this beta chain is a stray read with a size that means little. The chain carries TRBV5-1 and TRBJ2-1; D is unresolved. This CDR3 contains 11 residues. Trimming took 5 bases from V and 4 from J, leaving 4 bases between them. The germline CDR1 and CDR2 sequences are SGHRS and YFSETQ. The CDR3 reads CASSQYNEQFF. The DNA for the CDR3 is TGCGCCAGCAGTCAATACAATGAGCAGTTCTTC.

This clonotype is termed medium-sized. This beta chain represents an off-target read in a library built for alpha chains; its size is of limited meaning. This chain uses TRBV7-9 with TRBJ1-5; 7 bases map to TRBD1. Looked up from germline, CDR1 is SEHNR and CDR2 is FQNEAQ (reference sequence). With 5 bases clipped from V and 3 bases from J, the junction kept 7 bases outside the gene matches. The CDR3 loop spans 15 amino acids. CDR3 sequence (DNA): TGTGCCAGCAGCGCGGGGACAGAACCCAATCAGCCCCAGCATTTT. It yields the protein CASSAGTEPNQPQHF.